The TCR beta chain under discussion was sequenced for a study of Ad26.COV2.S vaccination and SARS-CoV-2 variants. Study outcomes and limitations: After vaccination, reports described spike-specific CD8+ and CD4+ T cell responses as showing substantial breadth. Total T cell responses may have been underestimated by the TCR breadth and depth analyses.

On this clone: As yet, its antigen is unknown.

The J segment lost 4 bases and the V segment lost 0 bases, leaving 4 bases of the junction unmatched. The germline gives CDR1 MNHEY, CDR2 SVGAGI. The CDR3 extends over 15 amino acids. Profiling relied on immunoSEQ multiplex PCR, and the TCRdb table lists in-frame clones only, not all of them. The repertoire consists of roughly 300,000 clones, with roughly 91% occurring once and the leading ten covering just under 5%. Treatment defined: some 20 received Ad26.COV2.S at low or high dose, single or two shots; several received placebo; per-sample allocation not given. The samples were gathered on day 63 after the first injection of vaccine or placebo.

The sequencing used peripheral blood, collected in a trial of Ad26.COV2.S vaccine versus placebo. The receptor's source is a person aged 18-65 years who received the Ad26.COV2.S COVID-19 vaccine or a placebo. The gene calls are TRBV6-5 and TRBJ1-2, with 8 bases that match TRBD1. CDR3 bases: TGTGCCAGCAGTTACTCGAGGACAGGGACCTATGGCTACACCTTC. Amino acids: CASSYSRTGTYGYTF.